This paragraph reports one T cell receptor (beta chain). The sample comes from a study of blood T cell repertoires in COVID-19. Across the whole study: Whether acute or convalescent, the COVID-19 samples came from the United States, Italy and Spain. PBMCs, B-cell-depleted T cells, or T cells provided the cDNA or gDNA that made up the material.

Assay: immunoSEQ multiplex PCR; the TCRdb copy retains only in-frame clones and omits some. The sample lists fewer than 80,000 clones, about four fifths occurring once. The J segment lost 8 bases and the V segment lost 5 bases, leaving 14 bases of the junction unmatched. Germline V gene sequence: CDR1 SGHVS, CDR2 FQNEAQ. The CDR3 spans 15 residues. This rearrangement joins TRBV7-8 to TRBJ1-1, with 7 bases that match TRBD1. Material: peripheral blood. The TCR sequence derives from a human donor in a cohort sampled during active COVID-19. DNA for the CDR3: TGTGCCAGCAGCCCCAGCCGGGACAGCTGGGGAGAAGCTTTCTTT. It codes for CASSPSRDSWGEAFF.